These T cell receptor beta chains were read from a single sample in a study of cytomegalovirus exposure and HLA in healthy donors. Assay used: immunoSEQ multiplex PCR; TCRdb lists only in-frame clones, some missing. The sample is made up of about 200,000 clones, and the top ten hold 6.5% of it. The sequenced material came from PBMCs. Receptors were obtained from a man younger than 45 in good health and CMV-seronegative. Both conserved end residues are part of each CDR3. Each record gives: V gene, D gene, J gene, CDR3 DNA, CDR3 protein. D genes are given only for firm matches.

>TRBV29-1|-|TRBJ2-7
TGCAGCGTTGAACGCCAGAGTGGGCACGAGCAGTACTTC
CSVERQSGHEQYF
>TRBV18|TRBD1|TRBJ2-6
TGTGCCAGCTCATGGGGACAGGTTAGCTCTGGGGCCAACGTCCTGACTTTC
CASSWGQVSSGANVLTF
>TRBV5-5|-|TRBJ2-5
TGTGCCAGCAGCCCGGGAGTGTCCTCAGAGGGGGAGACCCAGTACTTC
CASSPGVSSEGETQYF
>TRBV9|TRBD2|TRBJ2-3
TGTGCCAGCAGCCCCCGGACTAGCGGGAGCACAGATACGCAGTATTTT
CASSPRTSGSTDTQYF
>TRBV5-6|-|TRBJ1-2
TGTGCCAGCAGCTTGGTGGGCCAGGGGCTTAACTATGGCTACACCTTC
CASSLVGQGLNYGYTF
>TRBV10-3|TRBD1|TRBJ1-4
TGTGCCATCAGTGACAGGGGGAGTGAAAAACTGTTTTTT
CAISDRGSEKLFF
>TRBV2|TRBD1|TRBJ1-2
TGTGCCAGCATTAAGGACAGGGGGGATGGCTACACCTTC
CASIKDRGDGYTF
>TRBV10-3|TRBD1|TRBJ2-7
TGTGCCATCGGACAGGGAGTCCCCTCCTACGAGCAGTACTTC
CAIGQGVPSYEQYF
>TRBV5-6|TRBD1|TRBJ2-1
TGTGCCAGCAGCGTCGACAGGGAAGATGAGCAGTTCTTC
CASSVDREDEQFF
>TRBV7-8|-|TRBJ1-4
TGTGCCAGCAGCCTGCGCGGGACTAATGAAAAACTGTTTTTT
CASSLRGTNEKLFF
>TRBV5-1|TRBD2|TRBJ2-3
TGCGCCAGCAGCTGGACCGGGACTAGCGGGGGCACAGATACGCAGTATTTT
CASSWTGTSGGTDTQYF
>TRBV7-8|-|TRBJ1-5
TGTGCCAGCAGCTTCGTGGTGGAGCAGCCCCAGCATTTT
CASSFVVEQPQHF